The rows below give T cell receptor beta chains drawn from one sample of a study of shared clonotypes between healthy human individuals. Sequencing used immunoSEQ multiplex PCR; TCRdb keeps in-frame clones, though not all of them. The repertoire has about 110,000 clones, around 65% of them found once; the top ten carry approximately 23%. Sequenced sample: memory CD8+ T cells sorted from blood. These receptors came from a woman aged 30 to 39 in good health. Each CDR3 is given without its conserved first and last residue. Fields, in order: J gene, clone size, V gene, CDR3 protein. Rows may omit the clone size; those that give it use once, few, many or a size class.

>TRBJ1-5|.|TRBV7-9
ASSLRASNQPQH
>TRBJ2-7|.|TRBV28
ASSFPTSTPGDYEQY
>TRBJ2-2|medium-sized|TRBV19
ASSKWGGSNGELF
>TRBJ2-3|.|TRBV6-4
ASSVGGSSTDTQY
>TRBJ1-2|.|TRBV27
ASSFLGNSFYGYT
>TRBJ1-1|.|TRBV27
ASSSVRPHSGTGMNTEAF
>TRBJ2-1|.|TRBV6-5
ASSYTFEGFSEQF
>TRBJ1-2|few|TRBV29-1
SVEDLAAWKANYGYT
>TRBJ1-1|.|TRBV19
ASSPRALIKAF
>TRBJ1-1|.|TRBV4-1
ASSPQRTGGGTEAF
>TRBJ2-5|.|TRBV6-1
ASRRTDWGGETQY
>TRBJ1-2|.|TRBV4-1
ASSQIGTNYGYT
>TRBJ2-7|few|TRBV28
ASSLGHEGHSSYEQY
>TRBJ2-1|.|TRBV4-2
ASRIESGTSGSKTYNEQF
>TRBJ2-1|few|TRBV11-2
ASSLGTSGMNEQF
>TRBJ1-1|.|TRBV19
ASSTQGDTEAF